This note documents a single T cell receptor beta chain sequence. Its cognate antigen is unknown. This entry is derived from a study of shared clonotypes between healthy human individuals. Overall study: Researchers assigned three CD4 naive, three CD4 memory, two CD8 naive and one CD8 memory plate to each donor. General observations from the study: Generation probabilities of non-shared clonotypes were lower (relative to those shared by all four donors).

Repertoires were generated with immunoSEQ multiplex PCR, while TCRdb's copy carries only in-frame clones and drops some. In the table there are over a million clones, approximately 97% of which are singletons. The CDR3 has 13 residues. CDR1 and CDR2 (germline): KGHSH, LQKENI. V dropped 2 bases and J dropped 7 bases, with 8 bases sitting between them. The chain combines TRBV18 with TRBJ2-2; D possibly corresponds to TRBD2 (5 bases). The sequenced sample was naive CD4+ T cells sorted from blood. The subset denotes: CD45RA+ positively selected. The TCR comes from a man younger than 45 in good health. The CDR3 region has the DNA TGTGCCAGCTCACCAGGAGGAATCGGGGAGCTGTTTTTT. Translation gives CASSPGGIGELFF. Drawing the rest from reference TRBV18 and TRBJ2-2, the complete variable domain is NAGVMQNPRHLVRRRGQEARLRCSPMKGHSHVYWYRQLPEEGLKFMVYLQKENIIDESGMPKERFSAEFPKEGPSILRIQQVVRGDSAAYFCASSPGGIGELFFGEGSRLTVL.